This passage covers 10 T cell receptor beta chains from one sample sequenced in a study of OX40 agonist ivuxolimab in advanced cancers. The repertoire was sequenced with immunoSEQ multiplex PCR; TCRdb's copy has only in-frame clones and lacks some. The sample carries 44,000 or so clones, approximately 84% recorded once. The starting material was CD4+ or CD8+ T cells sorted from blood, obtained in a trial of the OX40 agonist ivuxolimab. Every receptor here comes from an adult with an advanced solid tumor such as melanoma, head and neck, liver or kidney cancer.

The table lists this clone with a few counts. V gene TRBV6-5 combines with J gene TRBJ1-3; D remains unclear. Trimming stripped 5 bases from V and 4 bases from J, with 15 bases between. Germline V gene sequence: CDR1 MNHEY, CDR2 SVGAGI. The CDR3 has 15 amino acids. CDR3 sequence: CASSLHSTPGNTIYF. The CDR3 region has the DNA TGTGCCAGCAGTCTTCACTCGACCCCCGGAAACACCATATATTTT.

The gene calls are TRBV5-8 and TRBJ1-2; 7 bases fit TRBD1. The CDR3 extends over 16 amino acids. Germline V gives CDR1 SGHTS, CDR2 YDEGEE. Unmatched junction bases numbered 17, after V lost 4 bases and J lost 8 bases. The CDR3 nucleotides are TGTGCCAGCAGCCGCGGGACAGCTATTAACCCTGGCGGCTACACCTTC. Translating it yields CASSRGTAINPGGYTF.

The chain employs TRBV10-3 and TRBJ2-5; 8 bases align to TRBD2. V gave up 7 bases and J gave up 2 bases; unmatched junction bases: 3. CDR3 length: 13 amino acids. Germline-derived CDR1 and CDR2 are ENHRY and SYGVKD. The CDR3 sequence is CAIKTSGQETQYF. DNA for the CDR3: TGTGCCATCAAAACTAGCGGTCAAGAGACCCAGTACTTC.

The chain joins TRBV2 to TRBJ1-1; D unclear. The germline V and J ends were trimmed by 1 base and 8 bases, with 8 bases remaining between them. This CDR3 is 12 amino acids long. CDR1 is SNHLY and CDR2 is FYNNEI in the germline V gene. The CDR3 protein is CASSEGLTEAFF. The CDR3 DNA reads TGTGCCAGCAGTGAAGGGCTTACGGAAGCTTTCTTT. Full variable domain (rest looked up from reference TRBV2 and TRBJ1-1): EPEVTQTPSHQVTQMGQEVILRCVPISNHLYFYWYRQILGQKVEFLVSFYNNEISEKSEIFDDQFSVERPDGSNFTLKIRSTKLEDSAMYFCASSEGLTEAFFGQGTRLTVV.

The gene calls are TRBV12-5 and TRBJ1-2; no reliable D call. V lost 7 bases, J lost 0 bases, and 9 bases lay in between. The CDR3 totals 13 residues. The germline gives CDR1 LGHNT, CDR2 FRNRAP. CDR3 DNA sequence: TGTGCTAGTGCCGTAGATTCTAACTATGGCTACACCTTC. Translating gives CASAVDSNYGYTF. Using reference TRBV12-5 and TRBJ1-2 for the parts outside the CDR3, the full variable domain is DARVTQTPRHKVTEMGQEVTMRCQPILGHNTVFWYRQTMMQGLELLAYFRNRAPLDDSGMPKDRFSAEMPDATLATLKIQPSEPRDSAVYFCASAVDSNYGYTFGSGTRLTVV.

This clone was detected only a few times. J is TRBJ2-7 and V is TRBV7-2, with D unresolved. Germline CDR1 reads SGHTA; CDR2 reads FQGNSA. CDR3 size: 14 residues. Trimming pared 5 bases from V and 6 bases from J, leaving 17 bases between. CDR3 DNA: TGTGCCAGCAGCCAAGGTGTCGTTCGAGGCGAGCAGTACTTC. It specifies CASSQGVVRGEQYF. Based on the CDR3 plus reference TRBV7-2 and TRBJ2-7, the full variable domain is GAGVSQSPSNKVTEKGKDVELRCDPISGHTALYWYRQSLGQGLEFLIYFQGNSAPDKSGLPSDRFSAERTGGSVSTLTIQRTQQEDSAVYLCASSQGVVRGEQYFGPGTRLTVT.

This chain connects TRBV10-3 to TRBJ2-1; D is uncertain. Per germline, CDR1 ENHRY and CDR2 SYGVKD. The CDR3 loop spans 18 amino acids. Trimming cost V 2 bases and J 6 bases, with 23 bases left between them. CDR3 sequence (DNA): TGTGCCATCAGTGAGGGGGTTGCCTCAAGCTACTCGGGCAATGAGCAGTTCTTC. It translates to CAISEGVASSYSGNEQFF.

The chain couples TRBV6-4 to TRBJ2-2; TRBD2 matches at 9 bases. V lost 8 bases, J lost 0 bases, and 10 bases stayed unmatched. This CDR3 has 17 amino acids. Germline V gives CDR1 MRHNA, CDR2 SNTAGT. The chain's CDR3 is CASGLLAGAANTGELFF. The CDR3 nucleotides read TGTGCCAGCGGTCTACTAGCGGGTGCTGCGAACACCGGGGAGCTGTTTTTT.

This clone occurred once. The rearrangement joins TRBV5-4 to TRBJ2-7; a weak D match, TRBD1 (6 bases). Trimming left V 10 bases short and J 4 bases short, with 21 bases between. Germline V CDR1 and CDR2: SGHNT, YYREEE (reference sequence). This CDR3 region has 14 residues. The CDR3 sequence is CALKSGQNPYEQYF. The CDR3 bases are TGTGCCTTAAAATCGGGACAAAATCCGTACGAGCAGTACTTC.

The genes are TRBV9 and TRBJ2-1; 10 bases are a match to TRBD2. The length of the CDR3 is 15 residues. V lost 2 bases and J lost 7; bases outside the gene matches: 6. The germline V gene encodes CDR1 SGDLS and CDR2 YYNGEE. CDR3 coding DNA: TGTGCCAGCAGCGTGACGCTAGCGGGAGTAAATGAGCAGTTCTTC. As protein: CASSVTLAGVNEQFF.